Below, 2 T cell receptor beta chains from the same sample are listed, as sequenced in a study of blood T cell repertoires in COVID-19. Only in-frame clones appear in the TCRdb table, and some are missing; sequencing was by immunoSEQ multiplex PCR. The profile shows about 24,000 clones, approximately 86% of them singletons. Material: peripheral blood. These receptors were collected from a human donor with acute or convalescent COVID-19. The donor label of this sample is uncertain.

V and J are TRBV19 and TRBJ1-1, with a tentative D call TRBD1 (5 bases). The V gene lost 10 bases and the J gene lost 3 bases, with 18 bases spanning the gap. The CDR3 is made up of 14 amino acids. Germline assignment: CDR1 LNHDA and CDR2 SQIVND (reference sequence). This CDR3 reads CATASSRADTEAFF. CDR3 coding DNA: TGTGCCACAGCCTCGAGCAGGGCGGACACTGAAGCTTTCTTT.

The V and J genes are TRBV20-1 and TRBJ1-6; TRBD1 aligns across 8 bases. Losses at the gene ends were 3 bases for V and 7 bases for J; bases not matched to a gene: 5. Germline CDR1 reads DFQATT; CDR2 reads SNEGSKA (reference sequence). The CDR3 loop spans 14 amino acids. The chain's CDR3 is CSASWTGKNSPLHF. CDR3 nucleotide sequence: TGCAGTGCTAGTTGGACAGGGAAGAATTCACCCCTCCACTTT.